The rows below give T cell receptor beta chains drawn from one sample of a study of OX40 agonist ivuxolimab in advanced cancers. The table came from immunoSEQ multiplex PCR; TCRdb's copy has only in-frame clones and leaves some out. The sample includes more than 70,000 clones, roughly four fifths seen only once; the top ten take approximately 5.1%. Sequencing used CD4+ or CD8+ T cells sorted from blood, obtained in a trial of the OX40 agonist ivuxolimab. The source of these receptors is an adult with an advanced solid tumor such as melanoma, head and neck, liver or kidney cancer. CDR3s include the opening cysteine and the closing phenylalanine or tryptophan. The order of the fields is J gene, D gene, clone size, V gene, CDR3 protein, CDR3 DNA. The D gene is left open where the match is weak. Part of the rows lack a size; the others show once, few, many or a class for expanded clones.

j_call: TRBJ1-3
d_call: TRBD1
clone_size: -
v_call: TRBV7-9
cdr3_aa: CASSSRQGPLSGNTIYF
cdr3_nt: TGTGCCAGCAGCTCACGACAGGGCCCGCTCTCTGGAAACACCATATATTTT

j_call: TRBJ1-6
d_call: TRBD1
clone_size: once
v_call: TRBV7-9
cdr3_aa: CASSRSGTGYSPLHF
cdr3_nt: TGTGCCAGCAGTCGTTCCGGGACAGGTTATTCACCCCTCCACTTT

j_call: TRBJ1-5
d_call: -
clone_size: -
v_call: TRBV21-1
cdr3_aa: CASGDRLYSNQPQHF
cdr3_nt: TGTGCCAGCGGGGACAGACTCTATAGCAATCAGCCCCAGCATTTT

j_call: TRBJ2-5
d_call: -
clone_size: -
v_call: TRBV2
cdr3_aa: CASSFDSSPQYF
cdr3_nt: TGTGCCAGCAGTTTCGACTCATCTCCCCAGTACTTC

j_call: TRBJ2-2
d_call: TRBD2
clone_size: once
v_call: TRBV6-5
cdr3_aa: CASRLAANTGELFF
cdr3_nt: TGTGCCAGCAGGCTAGCGGCTAACACCGGGGAGCTGTTTTTT

j_call: TRBJ1-5
d_call: -
clone_size: -
v_call: TRBV15
cdr3_aa: CATSTGTVGEPQHF
cdr3_nt: TGTGCCACCAGCACCGGGACGGTCGGTGAGCCCCAGCATTTT

j_call: TRBJ1-5
d_call: -
clone_size: -
v_call: TRBV23-1
cdr3_aa: CASSHRGPNNQPQHF
cdr3_nt: TGCGCCAGCAGTCATCGAGGGCCTAACAATCAGCCCCAGCATTTT

j_call: TRBJ1-5
d_call: -
clone_size: -
v_call: TRBV4-1
cdr3_aa: CASSQRTEDQPQHF
cdr3_nt: TGCGCCAGCAGCCAACGGACAGAGGATCAGCCCCAGCATTTT

j_call: TRBJ1-1
d_call: -
clone_size: -
v_call: TRBV28
cdr3_aa: CASTVSRVPEAFF
cdr3_nt: TGTGCCAGCACCGTATCCAGGGTGCCTGAAGCTTTCTTT

j_call: TRBJ1-4
d_call: TRBD1
clone_size: -
v_call: TRBV28
cdr3_aa: CASSSQGALANEKLFF
cdr3_nt: TGTGCCAGCAGTTCCCAGGGGGCGCTGGCTAATGAAAAACTGTTTTTT

j_call: TRBJ1-4
d_call: TRBD1
clone_size: -
v_call: TRBV5-1
cdr3_aa: CASSGPDGQGSGEKLFF
cdr3_nt: TGCGCCAGCAGCGGACCTGACGGACAGGGTTCGGGGGAAAAACTGTTTTTT

j_call: TRBJ1-5
d_call: -
clone_size: -
v_call: TRBV5-8
cdr3_aa: CASSAGFESNQPQHF
cdr3_nt: TGTGCCAGCAGCGCAGGATTCGAGAGCAATCAGCCCCAGCATTTT

j_call: TRBJ1-5
d_call: -
clone_size: -
v_call: TRBV6-6
cdr3_aa: CASSYSGQSNQPQHF
cdr3_nt: TGTGCCAGCAGTTACTCGGGGCAGTCGAATCAGCCCCAGCATTTT

j_call: TRBJ1-1
d_call: -
clone_size: -
v_call: TRBV5-1
cdr3_aa: CASSLTMNTEAFF
cdr3_nt: TGCGCCAGCAGCTTAACAATGAACACTGAAGCTTTCTTT

j_call: TRBJ1-6
d_call: TRBD1
clone_size: few
v_call: TRBV11-2
cdr3_aa: CASSLGQGARNSPLHF
cdr3_nt: TGTGCCAGCAGTCTGGGACAGGGCGCGAGGAATTCACCCCTCCACTTT

j_call: TRBJ1-5
d_call: -
clone_size: -
v_call: TRBV10-2
cdr3_aa: CASSEGLRQPQHF
cdr3_nt: TGCGCCAGCAGTGAGGGGTTACGCCAGCCCCAGCATTTT

j_call: TRBJ1-2
d_call: -
clone_size: few
v_call: TRBV20-1
cdr3_aa: CSAETYGYTF
cdr3_nt: TGCAGTGCTGAGACCTATGGCTACACCTTC

j_call: TRBJ1-1
d_call: -
clone_size: -
v_call: TRBV21-1
cdr3_aa: CASSMGQGRVTEAFF
cdr3_nt: TGTGCCAGCAGCATGGGACAGGGAAGAGTCACTGAAGCTTTCTTT

j_call: TRBJ2-5
d_call: -
clone_size: -
v_call: TRBV28
cdr3_aa: CASRPSRGQGPAETQYF
cdr3_nt: TGTGCCAGCAGGCCATCTCGGGGCCAGGGCCCGGCAGAGACCCAGTACTTC

j_call: TRBJ2-5
d_call: -
clone_size: few
v_call: TRBV11-2
cdr3_aa: CASSFTREETQYF
cdr3_nt: TGTGCCAGCAGCTTCACCCGGGAAGAGACCCAGTACTTC

j_call: TRBJ2-7
d_call: -
clone_size: once
v_call: TRBV27
cdr3_aa: CASSPGVLSSYEQYF
cdr3_nt: TGTGCCAGCAGTCCAGGGGTCCTTAGCTCCTACGAGCAGTACTTC

j_call: TRBJ2-1
d_call: -
clone_size: once
v_call: TRBV7-2
cdr3_aa: CASSPFAGNEQFF
cdr3_nt: TGTGCCAGCAGCCCCTTCGCGGGGAATGAGCAGTTCTTC

j_call: TRBJ1-1
d_call: -
clone_size: once
v_call: TRBV7-8
cdr3_aa: CASSLVYQSEAFF
cdr3_nt: TGTGCCAGCAGCTTAGTATACCAGTCCGAAGCTTTCTTT

j_call: TRBJ1-1
d_call: -
clone_size: few
v_call: TRBV19
cdr3_aa: CASWDGNTEAFF
cdr3_nt: TGTGCCAGTTGGGACGGAAACACTGAAGCTTTCTTT

j_call: TRBJ2-1
d_call: TRBD2
clone_size: -
v_call: TRBV7-9
cdr3_aa: CASSRGGAYNEQFF
cdr3_nt: TGTGCCAGCAGCCGCGGGGGGGCCTACAATGAGCAGTTCTTC

j_call: TRBJ2-1
d_call: TRBD2
clone_size: -
v_call: TRBV4-3
cdr3_aa: CASSREGTSGATYNEQFF
cdr3_nt: TGCGCCAGCAGTCGAGAGGGGACTAGCGGGGCCACTTACAATGAGCAGTTCTTC

j_call: TRBJ1-4
d_call: -
clone_size: few
v_call: TRBV6-1
cdr3_aa: CASSEKGVEKLFF
cdr3_nt: TGTGCCAGCAGTGAAAAAGGGGTGGAAAAACTGTTTTTT

j_call: TRBJ1-1
d_call: TRBD1
clone_size: -
v_call: TRBV9
cdr3_aa: CASSEGGQVVRKLIF
cdr3_nt: TGTGCCAGCAGCGAGGGGGGACAGGTTGTAAGAAAGTTGATCTTT

j_call: TRBJ2-4
d_call: -
clone_size: -
v_call: TRBV6-1
cdr3_aa: CASSEAGGRTILAKNIQYF
cdr3_nt: TGTGCCAGCAGTGAAGCGGGGGGGCGAACCATTTTAGCCAAAAACATTCAGTACTTC

j_call: TRBJ2-5
d_call: -
clone_size: -
v_call: TRBV28
cdr3_aa: CASSLDFQETQYF
cdr3_nt: TGTGCCAGCAGTTTGGACTTTCAAGAGACCCAGTACTTC